Below, 8 T cell receptor beta chains from the same sample are listed, as sequenced in a study of T cells after yellow fever vaccination. Using its own MiXCR run on the 5' RACE reads, TCRdb lists one record per CDR3 protein. The data hold hundreds of thousands of distinct CDR3 sequences, with roughly an eighth observed a single time. The sample in question was PBMCs, obtained on the day of the yellow fever booster vaccination. The receptors come from a man younger than 40 who received the YFV17D yellow fever vaccine.

Only a few counts were recorded for this clonotype. This chain joins TRBV11-2 and TRBJ1-3; D not certain. The CDR3 sequence is 18 residues long. The V end was cut by 5 bases, the J end by 0 bases, with 20 bases between. Germline V gene sequence: CDR1 SGHAT, CDR2 FQNNGV. The CDR3 DNA reads as TGTGCCAGCAGCCTGGATGGACTGCTCTTAATCTCTGGAAACACCATATATTTT. Protein: CASSLDGLLLISGNTIYF.

This clonotype was detected only a few times. The V call is TRBV15, the J call TRBJ2-5; 8 nucleotides align to TRBD1. The CDR3 consists of 15 residues. The germline CDR1 and CDR2 sequences are LNHNV and YYDKDF (reference sequence). The ends lost 0 bases at V and 5 bases at J; junction bases unmatched: 5. The DNA for the CDR3 is TGTGCCACCAGCAGAGAGCAGGGGGCCTGGGAGACCCAGTACTTC. Its protein is CATSREQGAWETQYF.

This clonotype has more than one count but fewer than ten. J is TRBJ2-1 and V is TRBV5-1; 8 positions agree with TRBD2. Germline CDR1 and CDR2: SGHRS and YFSETQ. The trim removed 5 bases at V and 0 bases at J, leaving 16 bases unmatched. The CDR3 has 19 residues. CDR3 DNA: TGCGCCAGCAGGGTGGACTTGGGGTGGGGGACTAGCTCCTACAATGAGCAGTTCTTC. It is translated as CASRVDLGWGTSSYNEQFF.

This clonotype was picked up many times. The chain is built from TRBV29-1 and TRBJ2-5, with D possibly TRBD2 on 5 matching bases. Germline CDR1 is SQVTM and CDR2 is ANQGSEA. The length of the CDR3 is 14 residues. V lost 0 bases to trimming and J lost 2 bases, with 10 bases between them. The CDR3 DNA reads TGCAGCGTTGAAGATCGAGGGATACAAGAGACCCAGTACTTC. It yields the protein CSVEDRGIQETQYF.

This clonotype was seen more than once but under ten times. The chain has TRBV9 and TRBJ2-2, with 8 bases identical to TRBD2. The CDR3 extends over 16 amino acids. The germline CDR1 and CDR2 sequences are SGDLS and YYNGEE. V lost 3 bases, J lost 6 bases, and 10 bases stayed unmatched. The CDR3 nucleotides read TGTGCCAGCAGCGCCTTAATCGGGAGGGCGGCCGGGGAGCTGTTTTTT. Protein product: CASSALIGRAAGELFF.

This clonotype occurred a few times. This chain links TRBV12-3 or TRBV12-4 with TRBJ2-7; 8 bases agree with TRBD1. V lost 5 bases, J lost 3 bases, and 3 bases stayed unmatched. This CDR3 region has 13 residues. Here the CDR3 reads CASSRQGRYEQYF. As DNA, the CDR3 is TGTGCCAGCAGTCGACAGGGGCGCTACGAGCAGTACTTC.

This clonotype appeared many times. V gene TRBV12-3 or TRBV12-4 combines with J gene TRBJ2-1, with D possibly TRBD2 on 6 matching bases. Between the trimmed V and J ends, which lost 3 bases and 4 bases, there was a span of 13 bases. The CDR3 extends over 15 amino acids. This CDR3 is CASSFGTSPYNEQFF. For the CDR3, the DNA is TGTGCCAGCAGTTTCGGAACTAGCCCGTACAATGAGCAGTTCTTC.

This clonotype was detected ten times or more. The V call is TRBV7-9, the J call TRBJ2-1; 11 bases map to TRBD2. With 3 bases clipped from V and 2 bases from J, the junction kept 0 bases outside the gene matches. CDR1 is SEHNR, CDR2 FQNEAQ, per germline (reference sequence). There are 15 residues in the CDR3. The CDR3 sequence is CASSLTSGAYNEQFF. As DNA, the CDR3 is TGTGCCAGCAGCTTGACTAGCGGGGCCTACAATGAGCAGTTCTTC.